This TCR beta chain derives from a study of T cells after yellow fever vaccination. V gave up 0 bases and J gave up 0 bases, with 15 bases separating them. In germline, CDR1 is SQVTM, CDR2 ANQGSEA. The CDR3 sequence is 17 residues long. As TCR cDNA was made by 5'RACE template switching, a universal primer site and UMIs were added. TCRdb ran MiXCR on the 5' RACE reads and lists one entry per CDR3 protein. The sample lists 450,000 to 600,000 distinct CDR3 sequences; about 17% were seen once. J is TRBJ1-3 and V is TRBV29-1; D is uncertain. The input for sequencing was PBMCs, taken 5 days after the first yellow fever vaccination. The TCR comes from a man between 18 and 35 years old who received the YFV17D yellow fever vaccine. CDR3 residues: CSVEDPKNSNSGNTIYF. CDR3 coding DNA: TGCAGCGTTGAAGATCCAAAAAACAGCAACTCTGGAAACACCATATATTTT.